Sequencing of this T cell receptor beta chain was carried out in a study of patients and donors after allogeneic stem cell transplantation. From the RT-PCR reads, TCRdb called clonotypes with MiXCR, one entry per CDR3 protein. This table has about 150,000 distinct CDR3 sequences, roughly 35% appearing once. The CDR3 has 16 amino acids. V was cut by 3 bases and J by 6 bases, with 18 bases left in between. The chain has TRBV12-3 or TRBV12-4 and TRBJ2-1; a weak D match, TRBD1 (6 bases). The clonotype comes from a human donor who was either an allogeneic HSCT recipient or a stem cell or donor lymphocyte infusion donor (not recorded which). It is not recorded whose cells these are; they may come from a transplant donor. The sample comprised blood, either unsorted or a sorted T cell fraction (not recorded which). The CDR3 bases are TGTGCCAGCAGTTTCGCTGGACAGCTGCAGGGCAATGAGCAGTTCTTC. Amino acids: CASSFAGQLQGNEQFF.